The TCR beta chain under discussion was sequenced for a study of T cell responses to AZD1222 COVID-19 vaccine. TCRdb's copy holds only in-frame clones and misses some; the assay was immunoSEQ multiplex PCR. The sample records approximately 120,000 clones, approximately 89% being singletons. Turning to this clone: No antigen is known for it.

Whole-study findings and limits: CD4 TCRs associated with vaccination spanned spike, dominating at 160-218 and 743-854. Recipients of AZD1222 seropositive at baseline numbered only 5 to 7. Unmutated variant regions reportedly attract nearly half of all spike-specific TCRs.

CDR1 is SGHRS and CDR2 is YFSETQ in the germline V gene. With V trimmed by 3 bases and J by 5 bases, 4 bases remained unmatched. The CDR3 has 15 residues. This receptor was identified in an adult who received the AZD1222 COVID-19 vaccine. Sequencing was performed on peripheral blood, taken 28 days after the second AZD1222 dose. The V gene is TRBV5-1, the J gene TRBJ1-4; 10 bases are a match to TRBD1. DNA for the CDR3: TGCGCCAGCAGCTGGGGACAGGGGATAAATGAAAAACTGTTTTTT. Translating it yields CASSWGQGINEKLFF.